The next 30 T cell receptor beta chains were all read from a single sample in a study of breast tumors, draining lymph nodes, adjacent tissues. Breast cancer patients provided tissue from their axillary draining lymph nodes. MiXCR, run by TCRdb on the multiplex PCR reads, gives a single entry per CDR3 protein. The repertoire holds more than 80,000 distinct CDR3 sequences, with 30% as singletons. The sample taken for sequencing was axillary lymph node tissue. These TCRs come from a female donor with breast cancer. Some clones in this sample may be carry-over from other donors' samples.

This clonotype was picked up many times. The chain carries TRBV9 and TRBJ2-2; D unresolved. The CDR3 is 13 residues long. The V gene lost 8 bases and the J gene lost 2 bases, with 10 bases spanning the gap. CDR1 and CDR2 from the germline V gene are SGDLS and YYNGEE. The CDR3 here is CASSYLNTGELFF. In DNA, the CDR3 is TGTGCCAGTTCTTACCTTAACACCGGGGAGCTGTTTTTT.

The sample holds a few counts of this clonotype. The rearrangement links TRBV19 to TRBJ1-1; D ambiguous. V was clipped by 3 bases and J by 0 bases, with 5 bases between them. CDR1 and CDR2 from the germline V gene are LNHDA and SQIVND (reference sequence). This CDR3 region has 13 residues. The CDR3 DNA is TGTGCCAGTAGTATTGATATGAACACTGAAGCTTTCTTT. Protein sequence: CASSIDMNTEAFF.

J is TRBJ2-1 and V is TRBV7-3; D is possibly TRBD2 (6 bases). This CDR3 has 16 amino acids. The V gene's germline CDR1 is SGHTA and CDR2 FQGTGA. The V end was cut by 2 bases, the J end by 4 bases, with 15 bases between. CDR3 in amino acids: CASSLGPLAEYNEQFF. The CDR3 DNA reads TGTGCCAGCAGCTTAGGTCCACTAGCCGAGTACAATGAGCAGTTCTTC.

This clonotype was picked up many times. V gene TRBV9 combines with J gene TRBJ2-5; 7 bases align to TRBD2. Germline trimming cut 3 bases from V and 1 base from J; bases unmatched to any gene: 6. Per germline, CDR1 SGDLS and CDR2 YYNGEE. There are 15 residues in the CDR3. CDR3 residues: CASSAQQRGQETQYF. In DNA, the CDR3 is TGTGCCAGCAGCGCCCAACAGCGGGGCCAAGAGACCCAGTACTTC.

The chain links TRBV11-3 to TRBJ2-7; D is unresolved. Germline V CDR1 and CDR2: SGHNT, YENEEA. The CDR3 has 13 residues. V gave up 5 bases and J gave up 1 base, with 9 bases separating them. The CDR3 is CASSGWGSYEQYF. The CDR3 DNA is TGTGCCAGCAGCGGTTGGGGTTCCTACGAGCAGTACTTC.

This clonotype has just a few counts. V and J are TRBV12-3 or TRBV12-4 and TRBJ1-1; no clear D. This CDR3 comprises 17 residues. The V gene lost 3 bases and the J gene lost 2 bases, with 19 bases spanning the gap. CDR3 sequence (DNA): TGTGCCAGCAGTTTGGGCCTAGGGCGACGGCAAAACACTGAAGCTTTCTTT. It is translated as CASSLGLGRRQNTEAFF.

About this clonotype: The CDR3 carries no conserved terminal phenylalanine or tryptophan, so it likely arises from a read error. V and J are TRBV24-1 and TRBJ2-5; 8 bases are shared with TRBD1. J gave up 3 bases and V 2 bases, and 13 bases lay outside the gene matches. Germline V CDR1 and CDR2: KGHDR, SFDVKD. This CDR3 contains 18 residues. The CDR3 reads CATSDSRFRAQGEETQYL. The DNA of the CDR3 is TGTGCCACCAGTGATTCTAGGTTTCGGGCACAGGGGGAAGAGACCCAGTACCTC.

The sample holds many counts of this clonotype. The chain recombines TRBV4-1 with TRBJ2-5, with D hard to call. The CDR3 length is 13 residues. The germline gives CDR1 MGHRA, CDR2 YSYEKL. Between the trimmed V and J ends, which lost 2 bases and 5 bases, there was a span of 9 bases. CDR3 residues: CASSQRERETQYF. The CDR3, as DNA: TGCGCCAGCAGCCAAAGGGAACGGGAGACCCAGTACTTC.

This clonotype came up many times. This rearrangement joins TRBV4-1 to TRBJ1-5, with 7 bases lining up with TRBD1. CDR1 and CDR2 (germline): MGHRA, YSYEKL. V lost 1 base and J lost 7; bases outside the gene matches: 13. The CDR3 contains 17 residues. The CDR3 DNA is TGCGCCAGCAGCCAAGTGGTGCCAGGGGGTCCCCGGCAGCCCCAGCATTTT. Protein: CASSQVVPGGPRQPQHF.

V and J are TRBV10-2 and TRBJ2-7, with 7 positions matching TRBD1. Germline V CDR1 and CDR2: WSHSY, SAAADI. There are 12 residues in the CDR3. V lost 6 bases, J lost 2 bases, and 1 base stayed unmatched. CDR3 protein: CASRGQTYEQYF. The CDR3, as DNA: TGCGCCAGCAGGGGACAGACCTACGAGCAGTACTTC.

This clonotype was seen at least ten times. The chain is built from TRBV3-1 and TRBJ2-7; no reliable D call. Trimming stripped 1 base from V and 3 bases from J, with 10 bases between. The CDR3 is made up of 14 amino acids. From germline, CDR1 is LGHDT and CDR2 YNNKEL (reference sequence). The CDR3 sequence is CASSQAPGGYEQYF. For the CDR3, the DNA is TGTGCCAGCAGCCAAGCACCAGGCGGCTACGAGCAGTACTTC.

Many counts were recorded for this clonotype. The chain is built from TRBV20-1 and TRBJ2-1, with TRBD2 matching 10 bases. Germline CDR1 reads DFQATT; CDR2 reads SNEGSKA (reference sequence). The length of the CDR3 is 14 residues. The V gene end was trimmed by 7 bases and the J gene end by 3 bases; junction bases not matched to a gene: 6. The CDR3 here is CSVSSGGFYNEQFF. CDR3 DNA: TGCAGTGTTTCTAGCGGGGGATTCTACAATGAGCAGTTCTTC.

This clonotype was counted ten times or more. The V call is TRBV20-1, the J call TRBJ1-2; TRBD1 aligns across 10 bases. Germline V gene data show CDR1 as DFQATT and CDR2 as SNEGSKA (reference sequence). J gave up 2 bases and V 5 bases, and 5 bases lay outside the gene matches. This CDR3 is 14 amino acids long. CDR3 DNA: TGCAGTGCTCCGACAGGGGGCTCCAACTATGGCTACACCTTC. This translates into CSAPTGGSNYGYTF.

This clonotype was found once. The chain employs TRBV5-5 and TRBJ1-6, with 7 bases fitting TRBD1. CDR3 length: 14 residues. The trim removed 5 bases at V and 13 bases at J, leaving 12 bases unmatched. Germline V gene data show CDR1 as SGHKS and CDR2 as YYEKEE (reference sequence). CDR3 coding DNA: TGTGCCAGCAGACTCGGACAGGCATTTCTTCCCCTCCACTTT. It encodes CASRLGQAFLPLHF.

The chain joins TRBV20-1 to TRBJ2-5, with TRBD2 identical over 8 bases. Germline V gene data show CDR1 as DFQATT and CDR2 as SNEGSKA (reference sequence). V shed 6 bases and J 1 base; nucleotides not matched to a gene: 1. CDR3 length equals 12 residues. Written as DNA, the CDR3 is TGCAGTGCGCTAGCGGGCCAAGAGACCCAGTACTTC. Its translation is CSALAGQETQYF.

The table lists this clonotype with many counts. An end of the junction does not agree with germline; a read error may underlie this. The chain uses TRBV6-2 or TRBV6-3 and TRBJ1-2; D gene ambiguous. The CDR3 has 18 residues. CDR1 and CDR2 (germline): MNHEY, SVGEGT. CDR3 sequence reads: CASSHSIGSNNKNYGYTF. For the CDR3, the DNA is TGTGCCAGCAGTCACTCGATCGGCAGCAACAATAAAAACTATGGCTACACCTTC.

This clonotype was observed at least ten times. This chain joins TRBV12-3 or TRBV12-4 and TRBJ2-7; 12 bases align to TRBD2. This CDR3 region has 16 residues. V was clipped by 5 bases and J by 4 bases; unmatched bases: 9. The CDR3 loop is CASSTDRLAGAYEQYF. DNA for the CDR3: TGTGCCAGCAGTACCGACCGACTAGCGGGGGCTTACGAGCAGTACTTC.

This chain joins TRBV7-9 and TRBJ2-5, with 7 bases fitting TRBD1. The CDR3 spans 13 residues. Germline loops: CDR1 SEHNR, CDR2 FQNEAQ (reference sequence). The V gene end was trimmed by 5 bases and the J gene end by 2 bases; junction bases not matched to a gene: 2. The CDR3, as DNA: TGTGCCAGCAGCGCAGGGGGTCAAGAGACCCAGTACTTC. Encoded protein: CASSAGGQETQYF.

A word on this clonotype: Mismatch with germline at one junction end may stem from a read error. The J gene is TRBJ1-1, the V gene TRBV4-1; D possibly corresponds to TRBD1 (6 bases). The CDR3 is made up of 16 amino acids. Germline CDR1 reads MGHRA; CDR2 reads YSYEKL. Here the CDR3 DNA reads TGTGCCAGCAGCTCGGCGACAGGAGTAATGAACACTGAAGCTTTCTTT. This gives the protein CASSSATGVMNTEAFF.

In its sample, this clonotype was seen many times. CDR3 bases: TGTGCCAGCAGCTTTAGGTACAGGGCGCGGAATGATACGCAGTATTTT. Translating gives CASSFRYRARNDTQYF. The chain couples TRBV11-2 to TRBJ2-3; D is perhaps TRBD1 (6 bases). The V gene lost 3 bases and the J gene lost 6 bases, with 19 bases spanning the gap. Germline loops: CDR1 SGHAT, CDR2 FQNNGV. This CDR3 has 16 residues.

This clonotype showed up many times. The chain carries TRBV20-1 and TRBJ1-5; 8 bases align to TRBD1. Per germline, CDR1 DFQATT and CDR2 SNEGSKA (reference sequence). V dropped 1 base and J dropped 6; count of bases not matched to a gene: 8. This CDR3 is 15 amino acids long. In nucleotides, the CDR3 is TGCAGTGCTAGAGCGGAGGCAGGGGGCTTTCAGCCCCAGCATTTT. Translated: CSARAEAGGFQPQHF.

This clonotype appeared many times. The chain carries TRBV12-3 or TRBV12-4 and TRBJ2-1, with TRBD2 matching 14 bases. CDR3 length: 16 residues. V was pared by 5 bases and J by 5 bases, with 5 bases of the junction left unmatched. CDR3 nucleotides: TGTGCCAGCAGTCCCTGGGGACTAGCGGGGGACAATGAGCAGTTCTTC. Protein: CASSPWGLAGDNEQFF.

There are a few counts of this clonotype. The chain employs TRBV6-6 and TRBJ2-3; TRBD1 or TRBD2 may be the D gene (5 bases each). V lost 0 bases to trimming and J lost 3 bases, with 16 bases between them. This CDR3 comprises 17 residues. Looked up from germline, CDR1 is MNHNY and CDR2 is SVGAGI (reference sequence). This chain's CDR3 is CASSYSTEGVQTDTQYF. The CDR3 DNA follows: TGTGCCAGCAGTTACTCGACAGAGGGCGTCCAAACAGATACGCAGTATTTT.

Remarks on this clonotype: A much larger clone sits a single nucleotide away, making a read error possible. The rearrangement joins TRBV20-1 to TRBJ2-3; 13 bases fit TRBD2. Germline V gene sequence: CDR1 DFQATT, CDR2 SNEGSKA (reference sequence). The CDR3 is 14 amino acids. CDR3 nucleotide sequence: TGCAGTGCTACGGGACTAGCGGGAACAGCTACGCAGTATTTT. As protein: CSATGLAGTATQYF.

V and J are TRBV6-2 or TRBV6-3 and TRBJ1-6; a weak D match, TRBD1 (5 bases). V gave up 10 bases and J gave up 8 bases, with 18 bases separating them. From germline, CDR1 is MNHEY and CDR2 SVGEGT. CDR3 size: 14 residues. The chain's CDR3 is CATQTRLGHSPLHF. The CDR3 nucleotides are TGTGCCACCCAGACACGTTTGGGGCATTCACCCCTCCACTTT.

The chain combines TRBV7-2 with TRBJ1-6, with 8 bases lining up with TRBD1. CDR1 and CDR2 (germline): SGHTA, FQGNSA. The CDR3 is 17 amino acids. V dropped 0 bases and J dropped 9; count of bases not matched to a gene: 10. The CDR3 DNA follows: TGTGCCAGCAGCTTAGCGCACAGGGGGTTAGCGGGTTCACCCCTCCACTTT. It is translated as CASSLAHRGLAGSPLHF.

Turning to this clonotype: This could be a read error, since a much larger clone is one nucleotide away. This rearrangement joins TRBV27 to TRBJ1-5; D call uncertain. This CDR3 contains 14 residues. The germline V gene has CDR1 MNHEY and CDR2 SMNVEV (reference sequence). The CDR3 DNA reads as TGTGCCTGCAGTTTAAGCGGCTTCAATCAGCCCCAGCATTTT. Translating it yields CACSLSGFNQPQHF.

In its sample, this clonotype was seen many times. The chain recombines TRBV27 with TRBJ2-3; the D gene is possibly TRBD1 (5 bases). Trimming took 2 bases from V and 0 from J, leaving 6 bases between them. The CDR3 length is 14 residues. CDR1 and CDR2 (germline): MNHEY, SMNVEV (reference sequence). This CDR3 is CASSLRTSTDTQYF. In DNA, the CDR3 is TGTGCCAGCAGTTTACGGACAAGCACAGATACGCAGTATTTT.

The J gene is TRBJ2-3, the V gene TRBV6-1; 7 bases fit TRBD2. V gave up 0 bases and J gave up 3 bases; unmatched junction bases: 9. CDR3 length: 17 amino acids. Germline CDR1 MNHNS, CDR2 SASEGT. The DNA for the CDR3 is TGTGCCAGCAGTGAAGCCGGGTGGCAGGGAGGGACAGATACGCAGTATTTT. It codes for CASSEAGWQGGTDTQYF.

This clonotype was seen at least ten times. The rearrangement links TRBV20-1 to TRBJ1-3; 8 bases match TRBD1. There are 15 residues in the CDR3. The V segment lost 3 bases and the J segment 3 bases; nucleotides outside the gene matches: 7. From germline, CDR1 is DFQATT and CDR2 SNEGSKA (reference sequence). Here the CDR3 reads CSARGTGSGGNTIYF. The DNA for the CDR3 is TGCAGTGCTAGGGGGACAGGTTCGGGTGGAAACACCATATATTTT.